The present TCR beta chain was sequenced within a study of blood T cells in healthy people across ages. CDR1 and CDR2 (germline): SGHRS, YFSETQ. This CDR3 is 16 amino acids long. V lost 4 bases to trimming and J lost 6 bases, with 22 bases between them. Only a few counts were recorded for this clonotype. Per-sample PBMC isolation yielded at least 6 million cells. Primers used in a second PCR of about 6 to 11 cycles were a sample-barcoded 5' primer and a J-beta primer mix. TCRdb itself ran the 5' RACE reads through MiXCR, one entry per CDR3 protein. Found here are about 1,000,000 distinct CDR3 sequences, under 45% of them singletons; the top ten hold about 19%.

This chain joins TRBV5-1 and TRBJ1-1; TRBD1 might be the D (6 bases). The sequencing input was blood. The source is a woman aged 55 to 70 in good health. CDR3 nucleotide sequence: TGCGCCAGCAGCCCGGAGAGGGGGATCCGGGATCCTGAAGCTTTCTTT. It yields the protein CASSPERGIRDPEAFF.